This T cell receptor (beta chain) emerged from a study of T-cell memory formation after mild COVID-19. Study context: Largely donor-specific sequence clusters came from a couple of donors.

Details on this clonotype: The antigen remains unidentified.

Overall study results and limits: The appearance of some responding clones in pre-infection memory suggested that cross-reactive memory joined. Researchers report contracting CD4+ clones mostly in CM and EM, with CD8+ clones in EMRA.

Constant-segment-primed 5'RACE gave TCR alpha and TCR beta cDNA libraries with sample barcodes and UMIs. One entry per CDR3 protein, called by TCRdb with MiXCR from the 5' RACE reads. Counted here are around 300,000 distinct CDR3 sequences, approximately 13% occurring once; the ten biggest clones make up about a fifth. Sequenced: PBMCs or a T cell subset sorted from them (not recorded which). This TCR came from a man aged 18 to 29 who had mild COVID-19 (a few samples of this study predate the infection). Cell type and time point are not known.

The chain's CDR3 is CASSVSREPVSSYGYTF. In DNA form, the CDR3 reads TGTGCCAGCAGCGTATCCAGGGAACCTGTTTCGAGCTATGGCTACACCTTC. This sequence joins TRBV9 and TRBJ1-2, with TRBD1 as a possible D gene (5 bases). The V gene's germline CDR1 is SGDLS and CDR2 YYNGEE. Trimming removed 1 base at V and 4 bases at J, with 20 bases between. The CDR3 length is 17 residues.